This T cell receptor (beta chain) came from a study of blood T cells in healthy people across ages. Study observations and caveats: In long-lived donors, naive CD4+ cell counts and diversity exceeded those of aged donors. When one million T cells were used, diversity estimates were thought to be underestimates.

It was with a sample-barcoded 5' primer and a J-beta primer mix that a second PCR of roughly 7 to 12 cycles was run. A 12-random-nucleotide template-switch adaptor tagged each cDNA molecule. TCRdb reprocessed the 5' RACE reads via MiXCR and lists one record per CDR3 protein. The sample has hundreds of thousands of distinct CDR3 sequences; 43% are singletons. Aged roughly 6 to 100, donors were systemically healthy Caucasians from Russia. The length of the CDR3 is 16 residues. V lost 4 bases and J lost 4, with 19 bases in between. Turning to this clonotype: The antigen is unknown.

The receptor was isolated from a woman aged 60-75 years in good health. The sequencing sample was made of blood. This chain links TRBV12-3 or TRBV12-4 with TRBJ1-1; a weak D match, TRBD1 (5 bases). The CDR3 bases are TGTGCCAGCAGTTCAACAGCCGGGACCCATCGCACTGAAGCTTTCTTT. Its protein product is CASSSTAGTHRTEAFF.